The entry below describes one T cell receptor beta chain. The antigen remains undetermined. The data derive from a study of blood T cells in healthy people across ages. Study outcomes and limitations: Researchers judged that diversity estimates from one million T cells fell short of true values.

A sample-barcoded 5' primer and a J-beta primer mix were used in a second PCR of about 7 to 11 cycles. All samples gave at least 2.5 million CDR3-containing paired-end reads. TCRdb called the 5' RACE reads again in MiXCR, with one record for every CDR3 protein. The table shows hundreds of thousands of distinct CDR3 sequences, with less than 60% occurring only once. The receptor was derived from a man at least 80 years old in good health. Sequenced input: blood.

The CDR3 here is CASSLYPRLSDTQYF. The CDR3 DNA is TGTGCCAGCAGTTTATATCCCCGTTTGTCAGATACGCAGTATTTT. V is TRBV27 and J is TRBJ2-3, with no clear D. Trimming took off 1 base at V and 4 bases at J, with 12 bases between the two ends. The CDR3 is 15 amino acids. Germline CDR1 is MNHEY and CDR2 is SMNVEV (reference sequence).